The sequence of this T cell receptor beta chain was determined in a study of blood T cell repertoires in COVID-19. The V end was cut by 4 bases, the J end by 3 bases, with 17 bases between. CDR1 SNHLY and CDR2 FYNNEI come from the germline V gene. CDR3 size: 16 residues. The data were produced by immunoSEQ multiplex PCR, yet TCRdb's version contains in-frame clones alone and is incomplete. The table records about 210,000 clones, approximately 82% of them present only once. This TCR derives from a woman aged 50 to 65 with acute or convalescent COVID-19. Sequences were obtained from peripheral blood. The chain links TRBV2 to TRBJ2-3; maybe TRBD1 (6 bases). CDR3 coding DNA: TGTGCCAGCAGTGCCAGAACAGGGCTTGGAACAGATACGCAGTATTTT. Amino acid sequence: CASSARTGLGTDTQYF.